This entry lists 30 T cell receptor beta chains sequenced from one sample in a study of blood T cells in healthy people across ages (dated by TCRdb to about 2015). Libraries were constructed by 5' RACE. The instrument given in TCRdb is Illumina HiSeq 2500. The second PCR ran for about 6 to 12 cycles and used a J-beta primer mix along with a sample-barcoded 5' primer. TCRdb reanalyzed the raw reads on its own, using fastp at Q25 for trimming and MiXCR for clone calling, and kept in-frame beta chains. Rows with one shared CDR3 protein collapse into an entry with the most common genes and DNA. The sample table holds 1.5 million to 2 million distinct CDR3 sequences, of which roughly 30% were seen once. The top ten constitute approximately 7.7% of the sample. The sequenced sample consisted of blood. Receptors originate from a woman aged 25-40 years in good health.

This clonotype was detected many times. The chain is built from TRBV28 and TRBJ2-1; D remains unclear. Per germline, CDR1 MDHEN and CDR2 SYDVKM. Trimming took 6 bases from V and 0 from J, leaving 21 bases between them. The CDR3 loop spans 18 amino acids. CDR3 sequence: CASSSTKYPDPSYNEQFF. DNA for the CDR3: TGTGCCAGCAGCTCTACCAAGTACCCGGACCCCTCCTACAATGAGCAGTTCTTC.

The rearrangement links TRBV25-1 to TRBJ1-2; D gene uncertain. The CDR3 is 12 amino acids. The V gene's germline CDR1 is MGHDK and CDR2 SYGVNS. V lost 4 bases, J lost 6 bases, and 9 bases lay in between. The CDR3 nucleotides read TGTGCCAGCAGTGCAAGCCCCCATGGCTACACCTTC. It encodes CASSASPHGYTF.

A remark on this clonotype: A much larger clone lies one base from this, so it may be a read error. The V gene is TRBV11-3, the J gene TRBJ2-5, with TRBD1 matching over 7 bases. J gave up 11 bases and V 5 bases, and 14 bases lay outside the gene matches. This CDR3 has 14 residues. Germline CDR1 SGHNT, CDR2 YENEEA. CDR3 sequence reads: CASSPRDRHNEQYF. The CDR3 nucleotides are TGTGCCAGCAGCCCCCGGGACAGACACAATGAGCAGTACTTC. Full variable domain (missing parts from reference TRBV11-3 and TRBJ2-5): EAGVVQSPRYKIIEKKQPVAFWCNPISGHNTLYWYLQNLGQGPELLIRYENEEAVDDSQLPKDRFSAERLKGVDSTLKIQPAELGDSAVYLCASSPRDRHNEQYFGPGTRLLVL.

The V gene is TRBV20-1, the J gene TRBJ1-2; D is uncertain. CDR1 DFQATT and CDR2 SNEGSKA come from the germline V gene (reference sequence). V dropped 3 bases and J dropped 6 bases, with 14 bases sitting between them. The CDR3 loop spans 13 amino acids. The CDR3 DNA reads TGCAGTGCTAGTCAACAGTTTGGAGATGGCTACACCTTC. It yields the protein CSASQQFGDGYTF.

This clonotype appeared a few times. This chain uses TRBV6-5 with TRBJ1-2; a weak D match, TRBD1 (6 bases). This CDR3 contains 15 residues. Trimming took 8 bases from V and 3 from J, leaving 19 bases between them. Germline CDR1 and CDR2: MNHEY and SVGAGI. In DNA, the CDR3 is TGTGCCAGCTCCGATTTCCGGGGGCGAGACTATGGCTACACCTTC. This sequence encodes CASSDFRGRDYGYTF.

This clonotype was recorded many times. The CDR3 coding sequence is TGTGCCACCAGTGACTGGACAGGGTACAATGAGCAGTTCTTC. Its protein product is CATSDWTGYNEQFF. The gene calls are TRBV24-1 and TRBJ2-1; 8 bases align to TRBD1. Trimming cost V 4 bases and J 4 bases; bases outside gene matches: 2. Germline V gene data show CDR1 as KGHDR and CDR2 as SFDVKD. CDR3 size: 14 residues.

This clonotype was detected ten times or more. The V call is TRBV12-3 or TRBV12-4, the J call TRBJ2-1, with 10 positions matching TRBD2. The CDR3 contains 15 residues. V was clipped by 6 bases and J by 7 bases; unmatched bases: 9. DNA of the CDR3: TGTGCCAGCAGACCGAGCGGGGGGGCTTGGAATGAGCAGTTCTTC. It codes for CASRPSGGAWNEQFF.

This clonotype was recorded many times. The gene calls are TRBV28 and TRBJ2-7; D possibly uses TRBD1 or TRBD2 (6 bases each). V lost 2 bases, J lost 6 bases, and 17 bases lay in between. CDR3 length: 15 amino acids. The germline V gene encodes CDR1 MDHEN and CDR2 SYDVKM. The chain's CDR3 is CASSLRGEYTSEQYF. CDR3 bases: TGTGCCAGCAGTTTAAGGGGGGAATATACATCCGAGCAGTACTTC.

This chain connects TRBV12-3 or TRBV12-4 to TRBJ2-5; D is ambiguous. V shed 5 bases and J shed 5 bases, with 15 bases lying between them. The CDR3 contains 14 residues. As DNA, the CDR3 is TGTGCCAGCAGTAAGACTGGTTTAGTTGAGACCCAGTACTTC. It is translated as CASSKTGLVETQYF.

Details on this clonotype: One end of the junction does not line up with germline, which may come from a read error. The chain uses TRBV7-2 and TRBJ2-3; perhaps TRBD2 as D (6 bases). CDR1 is SGHTA and CDR2 is FQGNSA in the germline V gene. This CDR3 is built from 15 residues. The CDR3 protein is CASSPGTLGGDTQYF. CDR3 in DNA: TGTGCTAGCAGCCCCGGGACTTTGGGGGGAGATACGCAGTATTTT.

The V call is TRBV3-1, the J call TRBJ2-1; D gene unclear. The ends were cut back, 1 base at V and 6 bases at J, with 13 bases in the middle. There are 15 residues in the CDR3. Germline V gives CDR1 LGHDT, CDR2 YNNKEL (reference sequence). The CDR3 bases are TGTGCCAGCAGCCAAGCGAGTTATGGGTTCAATGAGCAGTTCTTC. Translation: CASSQASYGFNEQFF.

Turning to this clonotype: A much larger clone differs from this one at a single base, so this may be a read error. The genes are TRBV25-1 and TRBJ1-4; D remains unclear. Germline CDR1 and CDR2: MGHDK and SYGVNS. The CDR3 length is 13 residues. This CDR3 reads CASRDRWNEKRFF. The CDR3 nucleotides are TGTGCCAGCAGGGACCGGTGGAATGAAAAACGGTTTTTT.

CDR3 nucleotides: TGTGCCAGCAGCCGGGCCTCACGGACACAGCCCCAGCATTTT. Its protein product is CASSRASRTQPQHF. The rearrangement links TRBV6-2 or TRBV6-3 to TRBJ1-5; D may be TRBD1 (5 bases). The CDR3 sequence is 14 residues long. Trimming took off 6 bases at V and 7 bases at J, with 16 bases between the two ends. From germline, CDR1 is MNHEY and CDR2 SVGEGT.

The chain has TRBV2 and TRBJ2-1; perhaps TRBD2 as D (6 bases). The CDR3 covers 16 residues. The germline V gene has CDR1 SNHLY and CDR2 FYNNEI. V was trimmed by 2 bases and J by 0 bases, leaving 11 bases between them. CDR3 in DNA: TGTGCCAGCAGTGAATTGCCCGGGAGCTCCTACAATGAGCAGTTCTTC. This translates into CASSELPGSSYNEQFF.

The rearrangement joins TRBV30 to TRBJ2-6; no clear D. There are 15 residues in the CDR3. V was pared by 3 bases and J by 1 base, with 10 bases between. Per germline, CDR1 GTSNPN and CDR2 SVGIG (reference sequence). As DNA, the CDR3 is TGTGCCTGGAGACCTAGGGCGTCTGGGGCCAACGTCCTGACTTTC. Amino acid sequence: CAWRPRASGANVLTF.

Of note for this clonotype: The CDR3 does not close with the conserved phenylalanine or tryptophan, likely indicating a read error. The chain carries TRBV28 and TRBJ2-7; D gene unclear. The CDR3 sequence is 16 residues long. Trimming removed 5 bases from V and 3 bases from J, with 20 bases in between. Germline V CDR1 and CDR2: MDHEN, SYDVKM. The CDR3 DNA sequence: TGTGCCAGCAGTCCATCACTCGGACGGGCTCTCTACGAGCAGTACCTC. This encodes CASSPSLGRALYEQYL.

This clonotype showed up just a few times. It is likely a read error: a sequence one base away is far more abundant. The chain couples TRBV6-2 or TRBV6-3 to TRBJ2-6, with D uncertain. Between the trimmed V and J ends, which lost 1 base and 0 bases, there was a span of 4 bases. In germline, CDR1 is MNHEY, CDR2 SVGEGT. The CDR3 runs to 15 residues. CDR3 nucleotide sequence: TGTGCCAGCAGTTACTGGGGCTCTGGGGCCAACGTCCTGACTTTC. Encoded protein: CASSYWGSGANVLTF.

In its sample, this clonotype was seen once. J is TRBJ2-7 and V is TRBV12-3 or TRBV12-4; D is ambiguous. There are 13 residues in the CDR3. V lost 4 bases, J lost 12 bases, and 19 bases lay in between. The chain's CDR3 is CASSSTDQETRYF. The CDR3, as DNA: TGTGCCAGCAGTTCTACGGACCAAGAGACCCGGTACTTC.

A few counts support this clonotype. A read error is possible here, since a much larger clone lies one base away. The gene calls are TRBV3-1 and TRBJ2-7; no clear D gene. CDR1 and CDR2 (germline): LGHDT, YNNKEL (reference sequence). The CDR3 totals 12 residues. CDR3 region: CASSQVVYGQYF. In DNA, the CDR3 is TGTGCCAGCAGCCAAGTTGTCTACGGGCAGTACTTC.

This clonotype has a handful of counts. V gene TRBV10-3 combines with J gene TRBJ2-7; unclear D gene. V lost 6 bases to trimming and J lost 2 bases, with 11 bases between them. The CDR3 is 13 amino acids. Germline V gene sequence: CDR1 ENHRY, CDR2 SYGVKD. CDR3 bases: TGTGCCATCAGGGACGGACCCACCTACGAGCAGTACTTC. It codes for CAIRDGPTYEQYF.

This chain connects TRBV30 to TRBJ2-3, with 7 bases identical to TRBD1. The CDR3 runs 14 residues. Germline V lookup: CDR1 GTSNPN, CDR2 SVGIG (reference sequence). Germline trimming cut 7 bases from V and 0 bases from J; bases unmatched to any gene: 7. In nucleotides, the CDR3 is TGTGCCTCCGCGAAGGGGGCTAGCACAGATACGCAGTATTTT. This gives the protein CASAKGASTDTQYF.

The chain employs TRBV7-2 and TRBJ2-2, with D uncertain. V was pared by 7 bases and J by 7 bases, with 16 bases between. The CDR3 has 14 amino acids. Germline V gives CDR1 SGHTA, CDR2 FQGNSA. CDR3 in DNA: TGTGCCAGCACCACCGGCGGTCGGAGCGGGGAGCTGTTTTTT. Amino acid sequence: CASTTGGRSGELFF.

This clonotype has more than one count but fewer than ten. The chain uses TRBV20-1 and TRBJ1-5; 11 positions agree with TRBD1. CDR3 size: 16 residues. V was pared by 1 base and J by 3 bases, with 5 bases of the junction left unmatched. Germline loops: CDR1 DFQATT, CDR2 SNEGSKA (reference sequence). CDR3 nucleotide sequence: TGCAGTGCTAGAGGTGGGGGACAGGGGGTCAATCAGCCCCAGCATTTT. This encodes CSARGGGQGVNQPQHF.

The sample holds many counts of this clonotype. Mismatch with germline at one junction end may stem from a read error. The chain joins TRBV5-1 to TRBJ2-1; D uncertain. The CDR3 loop spans 13 amino acids. Germline V gives CDR1 SGHRS, CDR2 YFSETQ. In DNA form, the CDR3 reads TGTGCCAGCAGTTTAGGAACTACTAATGAGCAGTTCTTC. It yields the protein CASSLGTTNEQFF. Drawing the rest from reference TRBV5-1 and TRBJ2-1, the complete variable domain is KAGVTQTPRYLIKTRGQQVTLSCSPISGHRSVSWYQQTPGQGLQFLFEYFSETQRNKGNFPGRFSGRQFSNSRSEMNVSTLELGDSALYLCASSLGTTNEQFFGPGTRLTVL.

This clonotype was counted at least ten times. This chain joins TRBV6-6 and TRBJ2-3; 12 bases line up with TRBD2. The germline V gene encodes CDR1 MNHNY and CDR2 SVGAGI (reference sequence). The CDR3 extends over 16 amino acids. The V segment lost 6 bases and the J segment 0 bases; nucleotides outside the gene matches: 4. This CDR3 reads CASRLTSGGSTDTQYF. The CDR3 bases are TGTGCCAGCAGGCTAACTAGCGGGGGGAGCACAGATACGCAGTATTTT.

Note on this clonotype: A read error may produce the germline difference seen at one junction end. The chain links TRBV5-6 to TRBJ2-7; D is unclear. The germline gives CDR1 SGHDT, CDR2 YYEEEE. The CDR3 is 12 amino acids. CDR3 in DNA: TGTGTCAGCAGCTTGTGGCTCTACGAGCAGTACTTC. Its protein is CVSSLWLYEQYF.

This clonotype appeared many times. This chain links TRBV15 with TRBJ2-3, with D uncertain. The CDR3 has 14 amino acids. With 1 base removed from V and 0 bases from J, the gap between germline ends came to 5 bases. The germline gives CDR1 LNHNV, CDR2 YYDKDF (reference sequence). CDR3 protein: CATSRGRSTDTQYF. The CDR3 DNA sequence: TGTGCCACCAGCAGAGGCAGGAGCACAGATACGCAGTATTTT.

This clonotype was found a few times. The chain's CDR3 is CASSHAGLEGLFF. The CDR3 coding sequence is TGTGCCAGCAGCCATGCGGGACTAGAGGGTTTGTTCTTC. This chain connects TRBV3-1 to TRBJ2-1, with 8 bases matching TRBD2. CDR1 and CDR2 (germline): LGHDT, YNNKEL (reference sequence). V shed 3 bases and J 15 bases; nucleotides not matched to a gene: 10. The CDR3 runs 13 residues.

The chain uses TRBV20-1 and TRBJ1-2; no reliable D call. The CDR3 covers 9 residues. Germline V gives CDR1 DFQATT, CDR2 SNEGSKA (reference sequence). The V gene lost 0 bases and the J gene lost 8 bases, with 1 base spanning the gap. CDR3 residues: CSAREGYTF. The CDR3 region has the DNA TGCAGTGCTAGAGAGGGCTACACCTTC.

This chain links TRBV6-5 with TRBJ2-1, with D perhaps matching TRBD1 (6 bases). The CDR3 is 15 residues long. V lost 4 bases to trimming and J lost 9 bases, with 19 bases between them. CDR1 is MNHEY and CDR2 is SVGAGI in the germline V gene. The CDR3: CASSFFPGHWSEQFF. In DNA form, the CDR3 reads TGTGCCAGCAGTTTTTTCCCGGGACATTGGAGTGAGCAGTTCTTC.